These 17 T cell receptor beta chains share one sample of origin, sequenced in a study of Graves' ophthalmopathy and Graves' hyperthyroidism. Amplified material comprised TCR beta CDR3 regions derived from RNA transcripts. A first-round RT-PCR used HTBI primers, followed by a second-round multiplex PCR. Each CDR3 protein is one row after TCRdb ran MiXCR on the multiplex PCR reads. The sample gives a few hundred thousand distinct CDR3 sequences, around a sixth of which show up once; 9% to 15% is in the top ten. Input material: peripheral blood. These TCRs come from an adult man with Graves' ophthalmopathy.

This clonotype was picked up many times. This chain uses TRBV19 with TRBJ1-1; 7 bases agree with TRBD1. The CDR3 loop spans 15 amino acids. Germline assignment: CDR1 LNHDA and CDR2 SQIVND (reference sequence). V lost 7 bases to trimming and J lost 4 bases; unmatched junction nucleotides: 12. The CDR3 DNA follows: TGTGCCAGTAACAATCCCGTACAGGGGAGCACTGAAGCTTTCTTT. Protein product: CASNNPVQGSTEAFF.

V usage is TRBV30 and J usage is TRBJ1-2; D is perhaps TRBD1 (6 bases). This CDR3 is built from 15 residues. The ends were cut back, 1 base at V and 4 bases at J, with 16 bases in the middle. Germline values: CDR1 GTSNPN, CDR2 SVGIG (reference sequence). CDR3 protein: CAWSDPGDHSYGYTF. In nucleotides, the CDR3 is TGTGCCTGGAGTGACCCAGGGGACCACTCCTATGGCTACACCTTC.

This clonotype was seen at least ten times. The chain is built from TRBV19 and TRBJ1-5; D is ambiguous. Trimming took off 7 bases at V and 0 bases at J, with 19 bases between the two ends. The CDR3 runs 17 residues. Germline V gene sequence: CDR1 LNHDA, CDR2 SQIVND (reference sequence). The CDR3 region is CASNRTGIRYSNQPQHF. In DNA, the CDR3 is TGTGCCAGTAATCGAACCGGGATTAGGTATAGCAATCAGCCCCAGCATTTT.

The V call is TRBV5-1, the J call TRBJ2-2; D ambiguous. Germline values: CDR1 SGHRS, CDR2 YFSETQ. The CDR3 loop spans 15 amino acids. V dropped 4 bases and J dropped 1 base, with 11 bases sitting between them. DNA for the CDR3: TGCGCCAGCAGCGGCCAGGCGAGGAACACCGGGGAGCTGTTTTTT. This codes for CASSGQARNTGELFF.

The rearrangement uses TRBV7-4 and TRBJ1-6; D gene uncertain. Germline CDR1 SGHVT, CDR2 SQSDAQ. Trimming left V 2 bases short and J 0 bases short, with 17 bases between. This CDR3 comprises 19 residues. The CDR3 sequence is CASSLKSAQFSSYNSPLHF. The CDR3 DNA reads TGTGCCAGCAGCTTAAAGTCAGCCCAGTTCAGCTCCTATAATTCACCCCTCCACTTT.

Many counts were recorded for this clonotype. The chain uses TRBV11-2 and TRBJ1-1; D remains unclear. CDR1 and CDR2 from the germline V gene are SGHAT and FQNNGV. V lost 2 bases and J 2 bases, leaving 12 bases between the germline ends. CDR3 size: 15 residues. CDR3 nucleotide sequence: TGTGCCAGCAGCTTATTTTCGGGGATCAACACTGAAGCTTTCTTT. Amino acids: CASSLFSGINTEAFF.

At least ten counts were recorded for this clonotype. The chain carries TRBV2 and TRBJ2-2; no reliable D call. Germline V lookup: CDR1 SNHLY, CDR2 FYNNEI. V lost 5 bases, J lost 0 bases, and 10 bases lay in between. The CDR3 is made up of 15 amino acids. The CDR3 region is CASSQNRPNTGELFF. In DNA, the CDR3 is TGTGCCAGCAGTCAGAATCGGCCGAACACCGGGGAGCTGTTTTTT.

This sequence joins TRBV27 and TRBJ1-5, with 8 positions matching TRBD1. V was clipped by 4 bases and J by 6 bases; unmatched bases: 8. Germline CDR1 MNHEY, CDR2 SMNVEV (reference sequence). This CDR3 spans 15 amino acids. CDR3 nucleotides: TGTGCCAGCAGTTCAGGGGGCGGAGGTACTCAGCCCCAGCATTTT. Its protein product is CASSSGGGGTQPQHF.

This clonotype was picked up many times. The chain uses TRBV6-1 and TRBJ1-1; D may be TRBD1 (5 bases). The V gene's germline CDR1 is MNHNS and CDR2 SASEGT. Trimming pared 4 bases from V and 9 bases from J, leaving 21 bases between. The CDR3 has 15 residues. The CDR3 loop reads CASSGDRLGGRQAFF. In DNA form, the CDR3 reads TGTGCCAGCAGTGGTGACAGATTAGGTGGGCGCCAAGCTTTCTTT.

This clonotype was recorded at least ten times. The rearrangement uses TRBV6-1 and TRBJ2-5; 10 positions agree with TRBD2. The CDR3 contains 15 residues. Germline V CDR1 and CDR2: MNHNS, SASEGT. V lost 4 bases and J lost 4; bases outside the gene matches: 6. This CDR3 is CASSASSGGPETQYF. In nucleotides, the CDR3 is TGTGCCAGCAGTGCCTCTAGCGGGGGCCCAGAGACCCAGTACTTC.

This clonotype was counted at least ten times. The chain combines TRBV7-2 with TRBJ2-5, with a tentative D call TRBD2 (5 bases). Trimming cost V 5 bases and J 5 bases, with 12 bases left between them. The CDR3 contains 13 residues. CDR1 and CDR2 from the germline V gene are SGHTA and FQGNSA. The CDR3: CASSITRAETQYF. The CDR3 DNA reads TGTGCCAGCAGCATCACTAGAGCGGAGACCCAGTACTTC.

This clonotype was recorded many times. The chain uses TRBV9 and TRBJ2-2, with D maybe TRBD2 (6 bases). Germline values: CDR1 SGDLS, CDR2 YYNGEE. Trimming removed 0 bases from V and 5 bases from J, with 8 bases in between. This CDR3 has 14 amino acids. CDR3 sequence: CASSVGGDTGELFF. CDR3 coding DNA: TGTGCCAGCAGCGTAGGGGGGGATACCGGGGAGCTGTTTTTT.

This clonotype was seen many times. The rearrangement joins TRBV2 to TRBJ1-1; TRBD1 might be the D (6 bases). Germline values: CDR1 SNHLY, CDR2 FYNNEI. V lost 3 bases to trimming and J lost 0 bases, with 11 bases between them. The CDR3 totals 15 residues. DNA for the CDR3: TGTGCCAGCAGTGATCCACAGGGCGTGAACACTGAAGCTTTCTTT. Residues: CASSDPQGVNTEAFF. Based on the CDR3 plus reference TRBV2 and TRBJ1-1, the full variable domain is EPEVTQTPSHQVTQMGQEVILRCVPISNHLYFYWYRQILGQKVEFLVSFYNNEISEKSEIFDDQFSVERPDGSNFTLKIRSTKLEDSAMYFCASSDPQGVNTEAFFGQGTRLTVV.

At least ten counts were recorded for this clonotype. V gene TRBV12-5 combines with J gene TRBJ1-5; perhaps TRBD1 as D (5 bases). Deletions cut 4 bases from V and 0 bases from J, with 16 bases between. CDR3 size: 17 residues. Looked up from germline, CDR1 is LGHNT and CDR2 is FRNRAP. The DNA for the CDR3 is TGTGCTAGTGGTTGCCTCGGGACTTACCATAGCAATCAGCCCCAGCATTTT. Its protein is CASGCLGTYHSNQPQHF.

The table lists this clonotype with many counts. CDR3 loop: CASSLTGDSTEAFF. The CDR3 DNA is TGTGCCAGCAGCTTAACAGGGGATTCCACTGAAGCTTTCTTT. The genes are TRBV11-1 and TRBJ1-1; 7 nucleotides line up with TRBD1. The J segment lost 4 bases and the V segment lost 2 bases, leaving 4 bases of the junction unmatched. CDR1 is SGHAT and CDR2 is FQDESV in the germline V gene (reference sequence). CDR3 length: 14 residues.

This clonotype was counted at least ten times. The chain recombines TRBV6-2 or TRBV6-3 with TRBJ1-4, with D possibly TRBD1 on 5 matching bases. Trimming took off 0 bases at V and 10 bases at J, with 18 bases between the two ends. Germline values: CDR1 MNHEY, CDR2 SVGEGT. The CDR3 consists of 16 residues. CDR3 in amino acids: CASSYSTGTAAGKLFF. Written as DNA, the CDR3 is TGTGCCAGCAGTTACTCAACCGGGACCGCCGCCGGAAAACTGTTTTTT.

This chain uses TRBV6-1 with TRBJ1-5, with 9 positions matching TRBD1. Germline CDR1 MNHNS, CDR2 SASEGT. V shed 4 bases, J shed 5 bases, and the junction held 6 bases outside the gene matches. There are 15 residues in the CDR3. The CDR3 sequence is CASSADRGIHQPQHF. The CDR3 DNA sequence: TGTGCCAGCAGTGCAGACAGGGGGATCCATCAGCCCCAGCATTTT.